The 32 T cell receptor beta chains given below trace back to one sample, sequenced in a study of blood T cell repertoires in COVID-19 (dated by TCRdb to 2018 to 2021). The library relied on the immunoSEQ multiplex PCR assay. This immuneACCESS table, as held by TCRdb, lists in-frame sequences with V and J called but not all clones. Of the missing ones, under half trace to an unresolved V gene in checked studies; the others have no known cause. The sample table lists tens of thousands of clones, about 85% of them with a count of one. The top ten clonotypes cover about 5.6% of the sample. Sequencing was done on a sample of peripheral blood. Source of these receptors: a man aged 55-75 years with active COVID-19.

This chain links TRBV6-2 or TRBV6-3 with TRBJ1-6; 7 nucleotides match TRBD1. The length of the CDR3 is 16 residues. Trimming at V came to 2 bases and at J to 9 bases, leaving 10 bases not matched to a gene. The germline gives CDR1 MNHEY, CDR2 SVGEGT. The CDR3 loop is CASSYPNRGVRSPLHF. CDR3 coding DNA: TGTGCCAGCAGTTACCCCAACAGGGGAGTGCGTTCACCCCTCCACTTT.

The chain links TRBV5-1 to TRBJ2-7; weak D call: TRBD2 (6 bases). CDR3 length equals 15 residues. The germline V gene has CDR1 SGHRS and CDR2 YFSETQ. V was trimmed by 0 bases and J by 2 bases, leaving 12 bases between them. CDR3: CASSLEVGLPYEQYF. CDR3 nucleotides: TGCGCCAGCAGCTTGGAAGTGGGACTGCCCTACGAGCAGTACTTC.

This chain joins TRBV30 and TRBJ2-3; 8 bases map to TRBD2. Trimming at V came to 4 bases and at J to 6 bases, leaving 15 bases not matched to a gene. The germline CDR1 and CDR2 sequences are GTSNPN and SVGIG (reference sequence). The CDR3 length is 16 residues. In DNA, the CDR3 is TGTGCCTGGAAGAGACGGGGGGGCCTTGTTGGGGATACGCAGTATTTT. Translating gives CAWKRRGGLVGDTQYF. The full variable domain, in which reference TRBV30 and TRBJ2-3 provide the parts outside the CDR3, is SQTIHQWPATLVQPVGSPLSLECTVEGTSNPNLYWYRQAAGRGLQLLFYSVGIGQISSEVPQNLSASRPQDRQFILSSKKLLLSDSGFYLCAWKRRGGLVGDTQYFGPGTRLTVL.

The chain links TRBV5-5 to TRBJ1-6; TRBD1 is a possible D gene (5 bases). This CDR3 has 16 residues. Trimming left V 6 bases short and J 7 bases short, with 20 bases between. Germline V gene data show CDR1 as SGHKS and CDR2 as YYEKEE (reference sequence). CDR3 in amino acids: CASNKFRDGGNSPLHF. In DNA form, the CDR3 reads TGTGCCAGCAACAAATTCCGGGACGGGGGAAATTCACCCCTCCACTTT.

V is TRBV2 and J is TRBJ2-1; 11 bases match TRBD2. The CDR3 runs to 15 residues. With 10 bases clipped from V and 4 bases from J, the junction kept 9 bases outside the gene matches. CDR1 and CDR2 from the germline V gene are SNHLY and FYNNEI. The DNA of the CDR3 is TGTGCCACCCACGCACTAGCGGGGGCTTACAATGAGCAGTTCTTC. This sequence encodes CATHALAGAYNEQFF.

The CDR3 here is CASSFTIAGAPYEQYF. The CDR3 region has the DNA TGTGCCAGCAGTTTCACAATAGCGGGGGCGCCCTACGAGCAGTACTTC. The J gene is TRBJ2-7, the V gene TRBV28; 9 positions match TRBD2. The junction had 8 bases not matched to a gene; V was cut back by 3 bases and J by 2 bases. CDR3 length equals 16 residues. From germline, CDR1 is MDHEN and CDR2 SYDVKM.

The gene calls are TRBV15 and TRBJ1-1; 7 bases are a match to TRBD1. Per germline, CDR1 LNHNV and CDR2 YYDKDF (reference sequence). V gave up 0 bases and J gave up 5 bases; unmatched junction bases: 9. There are 16 residues in the CDR3. The CDR3 sequence is CATSRDLIGGTTEAFF. The CDR3 coding sequence is TGTGCCACCAGCAGAGATTTGATAGGGGGCACGACTGAAGCTTTCTTT.

V usage is TRBV2 and J usage is TRBJ2-2; maybe TRBD2 (5 bases). The CDR3 has 16 residues. Trimming cost V 4 bases and J 4 bases, with 16 bases left between them. CDR1 is SNHLY and CDR2 is FYNNEI in the germline V gene. The CDR3 coding sequence is TGTGCCAGCAGTGCCCGTAGTGGACGGGGCACCGGGGAGCTGTTTTTT. It specifies CASSARSGRGTGELFF.

The chain links TRBV28 to TRBJ1-1; possibly TRBD1 for D (5 bases). The CDR3 runs 11 residues. The V gene lost 10 bases and the J gene lost 8 bases, with 14 bases spanning the gap. Germline V lookup: CDR1 MDHEN, CDR2 SYDVKM. CDR3 nucleotide sequence: TGTGCCATCGCAACCTACAGGGAAGCTTTCTTT. Protein product: CAIATYREAFF.

The chain joins TRBV11-3 to TRBJ2-5, with 12 bases that match TRBD2. The CDR3 is 16 residues long. From germline, CDR1 is SGHNT and CDR2 YENEEA. V shed 2 bases, J shed 4 bases, and the junction held 5 bases outside the gene matches. The CDR3 DNA is TGTGCCAGCAGCTTATTATCGGGACTAGCGGGAGAGACCCAGTACTTC. Translating gives CASSLLSGLAGETQYF.

The gene calls are TRBV11-2 and TRBJ2-1; 12 bases are shared with TRBD2. V lost 5 bases, J lost 10 bases, and 12 bases stayed unmatched. CDR1 is SGHAT and CDR2 is FQNNGV in the germline V gene. This CDR3 is built from 16 residues. The CDR3 reads CASSTSSSGGAREQFF. DNA of the CDR3: TGTGCCAGCAGCACCTCCTCTAGCGGGGGGGCCAGGGAGCAGTTCTTC.

The chain employs TRBV18 and TRBJ1-3; TRBD1 might be the D (5 bases). This CDR3 spans 16 amino acids. CDR1 and CDR2 from the germline V gene are KGHSH and LQKENI. Trimming left V 3 bases short and J 1 base short, with 13 bases between. CDR3 bases: TGTGCCAGCTCACCTTCACCAGGGTCTTCTGGAAACACCATATATTTT. Encoded protein: CASSPSPGSSGNTIYF.

The chain combines TRBV5-1 with TRBJ2-3; TRBD1 aligns across 8 bases. Germline-derived CDR1 and CDR2 are SGHRS and YFSETQ. The CDR3 covers 16 residues. V lost 1 base to trimming and J lost 0 bases; unmatched junction nucleotides: 4. This CDR3 reads CASSLPTGASTDTQYF. CDR3 bases: TGCGCCAGCAGCTTGCCGACAGGGGCTAGCACAGATACGCAGTATTTT.

This clone was counted a few times. V and J are TRBV19 and TRBJ1-3, with 7 bases fitting TRBD1. Germline assignment: CDR1 LNHDA and CDR2 SQIVND (reference sequence). The junction had 6 bases not matched to a gene; V was cut back by 5 bases and J by 8 bases. The CDR3 spans 13 residues. The CDR3 DNA is TGTGCCAGTAGTCCAGGGGGTCGAGACACCATATATTTT. Amino acids: CASSPGGRDTIYF. The complete variable domain, with remaining parts taken from reference TRBV19 and TRBJ1-3, reads DGGITQSPKYLFRKEGQNVTLSCEQNLNHDAMYWYRQDPGQGLRLIYYSQIVNDFQKGDIAEGYSVSREKKESFPLTVTSAQKNPTAFYLCASSPGGRDTIYFGEGSWLTVV.

The rearrangement uses TRBV6-4 and TRBJ2-3; TRBD1 agrees at 8 bases. The CDR3 runs 16 residues. Germline values: CDR1 MRHNA, CDR2 SNTAGT. J gave up 1 base and V 2 bases, and 5 bases lay outside the gene matches. The CDR3 bases are TGTGCCAGCAGTGACGACAGGGGACAAGGCACAGATACGCAGTATTTT. Translating gives CASSDDRGQGTDTQYF.

The rearrangement uses TRBV27 and TRBJ2-2; 8 bases align to TRBD1. V was clipped by 6 bases and J by 7 bases; unmatched bases: 10. Germline CDR1 reads MNHEY; CDR2 reads SMNVEV (reference sequence). The CDR3 consists of 15 residues. CDR3 DNA sequence: TGTGCCAGCAGCTTCACAGGGGGTGTCAGCGGGGAGCTGTTTTTT. Translating it yields CASSFTGGVSGELFF.

The chain uses TRBV11-2 and TRBJ2-3, with 13 bases aligning to TRBD2. Germline assignment: CDR1 SGHAT and CDR2 FQNNGV. The junction had 7 bases not matched to a gene; V was cut back by 2 bases and J by 5 bases. The CDR3 is 17 amino acids. The CDR3 here is CASSLLLLAGGQDTQYF. As DNA, the CDR3 is TGTGCCAGCAGCTTACTCCTACTAGCGGGGGGGCAAGATACGCAGTATTTT.

J is TRBJ1-2 and V is TRBV4-1; 12 bases are shared with TRBD1. The V and J ends lost 1 base and 6 bases, in that order; junction bases with no gene match: 6. Germline CDR1 MGHRA, CDR2 YSYEKL. This CDR3 is built from 16 residues. The CDR3 is CASSQGGWDRGHGYTF. The DNA of the CDR3 is TGCGCCAGCAGCCAAGGGGGTTGGGACAGGGGGCATGGCTACACCTTC.

This sequence joins TRBV19 and TRBJ2-5, with 15 bases lining up with TRBD2. CDR3 length equals 16 residues. In germline, CDR1 is LNHDA, CDR2 SQIVND (reference sequence). After removal of 3 bases from V and 2 bases from J, the junction contained 1 base not matched to a gene. The CDR3 loop is CASSMGLAGGQETQYF. The CDR3 nucleotides read TGTGCCAGTAGTATGGGACTAGCGGGGGGTCAAGAGACCCAGTACTTC.

The chain carries TRBV5-1 and TRBJ1-1; 9 positions agree with TRBD1. CDR3 length equals 14 residues. Germline CDR1 and CDR2: SGHRS and YFSETQ. V was pared by 0 bases and J by 5 bases, with 2 bases of the junction left unmatched. Here the CDR3 DNA reads TGCGCCAGCAGCTTGGACAGGGGGCAAACTGAAGCTTTCTTT. Protein: CASSLDRGQTEAFF.

The chain is built from TRBV5-5 and TRBJ1-3, with a possible D match to TRBD1 (6 bases). CDR1 is SGHKS and CDR2 is YYEKEE in the germline V gene (reference sequence). This CDR3 is 15 amino acids long. V was pared by 3 bases and J by 3 bases, with 13 bases between. The CDR3 loop reads CASSSRGGLGNTIYF. In DNA, the CDR3 is TGTGCCAGCAGCTCGCGAGGGGGTCTTGGAAACACCATATATTTT.

This chain uses TRBV7-3 with TRBJ1-1, with 7 bases fitting TRBD1. The length of the CDR3 is 15 residues. Trimming took 5 bases from V and 4 from J; bases not matched to a gene: 10. Germline V gene lookup returns CDR1 SGHTA and CDR2 FQGTGA. The CDR3: CASSPTGNRLTEAFF. In nucleotides, the CDR3 is TGTGCCAGCAGCCCGACAGGGAACCGTCTCACTGAAGCTTTCTTT. The variable domain in full, completed from reference TRBV7-3 and TRBJ1-1, reads GAGVSQTPSNKVTEKGKYVELRCDPISGHTALYWYRQSLGQGPEFLIYFQGTGAADDSGLPNDRFFAVRPEGSVSTLKIQRTERGDSAVYLCASSPTGNRLTEAFFGQGTRLTVV.

The chain joins TRBV14 to TRBJ1-3; D gene unclear. V shed 1 base and J shed 0 bases, with 10 bases lying between them. Germline V lookup: CDR1 SGHDN, CDR2 FVKESK. This CDR3 is 16 amino acids long. Here the CDR3 reads CASSQGTGLSGNTIYF. The CDR3 coding sequence is TGTGCCAGCAGCCAAGGGACTGGCCTCTCTGGAAACACCATATATTTT.

This clone was counted only a few times. J is TRBJ1-2 and V is TRBV14; D is ambiguous. This CDR3 comprises 15 residues. V lost 0 bases and J 8 bases, leaving 16 bases between the germline ends. Germline V CDR1 and CDR2: SGHDN, FVKESK. Written as DNA, the CDR3 is TGTGCCAGCAGCCAAGATAGCGGGAGAGCCGTCGGCTACACCTTC. As protein: CASSQDSGRAVGYTF. Based on the CDR3 plus reference TRBV14 and TRBJ1-2, the full variable domain is EAGVTQFPSHSVIEKGQTVTLRCDPISGHDNLYWYRRVMGKEIKFLLHFVKESKQDESGMPNNRFLAERTGGTYSTLKVQPAELEDSGVYFCASSQDSGRAVGYTFGSGTRLTVV.

This clone has more than one count but fewer than ten. V gene TRBV3-1 (or the pseudogene TRBV3-2) combines with J gene TRBJ2-7, with D perhaps matching TRBD2 (6 bases). Germline-derived CDR1 and CDR2 are LGHDT and YNNKEL (reference sequence). V lost 5 bases to trimming and J lost 0 bases, with 11 bases between them. The CDR3 runs 14 residues. The DNA for the CDR3 is TGTGCCAGCAGCAGCCGGGACTTCTCCTACGAGCAGTACTTC. It codes for CASSSRDFSYEQYF.

The V and J genes are TRBV1 and TRBJ2-3; the table names TRBD2, a call not compared with the DNA. TRBV1 is labeled a pseudogene. The CDR3 runs to 18 residues. In DNA, the CDR3 is TGCACCAGCAGCCAAGGTGGCGGGGGGGTCCGGGGCACAGATACGCAGTATTTT. As protein: CTSSQGGGGVRGTDTQYF.

The V and J genes are TRBV2 and TRBJ2-7, with D possibly matching TRBD2 (5 bases). Trimming removed 2 bases from V and 3 bases from J, with 5 bases in between. The CDR3 has 12 residues. Germline V lookup: CDR1 SNHLY, CDR2 FYNNEI. Written as DNA, the CDR3 is TGTGCCAGCAGTGAACGGGGCTACGAGCAGTACTTC. Translation: CASSERGYEQYF.

The CDR3, as DNA: TGTGCCAGCAGCGTAGCACAGAGCTCCTATAATTCACCCCTCCACTTT. Translating it yields CASSVAQSSYNSPLHF. V gene TRBV9 combines with J gene TRBJ1-6, with no clear D. Deletions cut 0 bases from V and 0 bases from J, with 7 bases between. Germline CDR1 reads SGDLS; CDR2 reads YYNGEE. The CDR3 consists of 16 residues.

V usage is TRBV4-1 and J usage is TRBJ2-1; 9 bases line up with TRBD1. J was trimmed by 2 bases and V by 6 bases; bases with no gene match: 5. In germline, CDR1 is MGHRA, CDR2 YSYEKL. The CDR3 covers 15 residues. CDR3 sequence reads: CASRPTGGAYNEQFF. The CDR3 nucleotides are TGCGCCAGCAGACCAACAGGGGGCGCCTACAATGAGCAGTTCTTC.

This clone was counted a few times. The V call is TRBV16, the J call TRBJ2-1; D might be TRBD2 (6 bases). The V gene's germline CDR1 is KGHSY and CDR2 FQNENV. V shed 1 base and J shed 7 bases, with 17 bases lying between them. CDR3 length equals 16 residues. The CDR3 sequence is CASSQLREIGGNEQFF. The CDR3 DNA reads TGTGCCAGCAGCCAATTGAGGGAAATTGGGGGGAATGAGCAGTTCTTC.

The chain combines TRBV5-1 with TRBJ1-2, with D maybe TRBD1 (5 bases). Germline V gene data show CDR1 as SGHRS and CDR2 as YFSETQ. V lost 6 bases, J lost 8 bases, and 14 bases lay in between. CDR3 length: 12 residues. CDR3 sequence: CASTGEGNGYTF. CDR3 nucleotide sequence: TGCGCCAGCACGGGGGAGGGGAACGGCTACACCTTC.

The chain has TRBV13 and TRBJ2-7; 7 bases map to TRBD1. Germline V gene data show CDR1 as PRHDT and CDR2 as FYEKMQ (reference sequence). This CDR3 has 14 residues. V was clipped by 5 bases and J by 2 bases; unmatched bases: 6. CDR3 amino acids: CASSAPGQTYEQYF. For the CDR3, the DNA is TGTGCCAGCAGCGCCCCGGGACAGACCTACGAGCAGTACTTC.